This entry lists 5 T cell receptor beta chains sequenced from one sample in a study of T cell repertoires in cytomegalovirus infection. A single record per CDR3 protein comes from TCRdb applying MiXCR to the reads. The data hold about 530,000 distinct CDR3 sequences, with around 27% observed a single time. Sequencing was carried out using PBMCs. The receptor set was obtained from a human donor in good health (CMV status not recorded). Some clones in this sample may be carry-over from other donors' samples.

The chain is built from TRBV14 and TRBJ2-1, with 9 bases lining up with TRBD2. The ends lost 2 bases at V and 4 bases at J; junction bases unmatched: 6. Per germline, CDR1 SGHDN and CDR2 FVKESK. The CDR3 covers 16 residues. The CDR3 here is CASSQQTSGRYNEQFF. Here the CDR3 DNA reads TGTGCCAGCAGCCAACAGACTAGCGGCAGGTACAATGAGCAGTTCTTC.

This clonotype was counted between two and nine times. The rearrangement links TRBV14 to TRBJ1-1, with D possibly being TRBD1 (6 bases). The CDR3 runs 17 residues. The germline CDR1 and CDR2 sequences are SGHDN and FVKESK. Between the trimmed V and J ends, which lost 0 bases and 1 base, there was a span of 15 bases. The CDR3 reads CASSQDRTGPPNTEAFF. Written as DNA, the CDR3 is TGTGCCAGCAGCCAAGATCGAACAGGGCCCCCGAACACTGAAGCTTTCTTT. The complete variable domain, with remaining parts taken from reference TRBV14 and TRBJ1-1, reads EAGVTQFPSHSVIEKGQTVTLRCDPISGHDNLYWYRRVMGKEIKFLLHFVKESKQDESGMPNNRFLAERTGGTYSTLKVQPAELEDSGVYFCASSQDRTGPPNTEAFFGQGTRLTVV.

This sequence joins TRBV15 and TRBJ2-7, with 8 bases identical to TRBD1. Germline V CDR1 and CDR2: LNHNV, YYDKDF (reference sequence). The CDR3 contains 16 residues. V was pared by 5 bases and J by 3 bases, with 12 bases of the junction left unmatched. The CDR3 bases are TGTGCCACCAGCCCCGACAGGGGTAGCGGTCTCTACGAGCAGTACGTC. Its translation is CATSPDRGSGLYEQYV.

The chain has TRBV12-3 or TRBV12-4 and TRBJ1-5; D not resolved. This CDR3 spans 15 amino acids. Trimming removed 6 bases at V and 4 bases at J, with 16 bases between. The CDR3 DNA is TGTGCCAGCAGACCCTCGGGGAGTCCGAATCAGCCCCAGCATTTT. Encoded protein: CASRPSGSPNQPQHF.

J is TRBJ2-1 and V is TRBV7-2; D is undetermined. V was trimmed by 5 bases and J by 10 bases, leaving 12 bases between them. The CDR3 length is 12 residues. The germline CDR1 and CDR2 sequences are SGHTA and FQGNSA. The CDR3 nucleotides read TGTGCCAGCAGCCCCGACTTGACCGAGCAGTTCTTC. This codes for CASSPDLTEQFF.